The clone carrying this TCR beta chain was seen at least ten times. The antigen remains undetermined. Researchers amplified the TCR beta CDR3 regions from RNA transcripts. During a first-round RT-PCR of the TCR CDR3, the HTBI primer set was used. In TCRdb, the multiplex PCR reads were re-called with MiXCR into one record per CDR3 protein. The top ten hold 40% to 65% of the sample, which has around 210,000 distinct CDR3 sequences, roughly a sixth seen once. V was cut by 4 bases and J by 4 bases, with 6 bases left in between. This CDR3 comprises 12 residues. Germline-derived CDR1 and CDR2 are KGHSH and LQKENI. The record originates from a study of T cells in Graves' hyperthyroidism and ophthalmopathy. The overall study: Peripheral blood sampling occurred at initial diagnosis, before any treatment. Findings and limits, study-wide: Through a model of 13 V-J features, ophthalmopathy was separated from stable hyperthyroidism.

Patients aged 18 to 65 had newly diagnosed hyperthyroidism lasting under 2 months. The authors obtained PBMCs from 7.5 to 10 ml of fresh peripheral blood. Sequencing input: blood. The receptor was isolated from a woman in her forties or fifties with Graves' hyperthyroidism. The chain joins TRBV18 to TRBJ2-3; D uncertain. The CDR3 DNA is TGTGCCAGCTCACTCCCCTCAGATACGCAGTATTTT. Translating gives CASSLPSDTQYF.